This TCR beta chain originates from a study of control samples from healthy donors and cancer patients. The assay was immunoSEQ multiplex PCR, and TCRdb's table has in-frame clones only and misses some. This table has approximately 150,000 clones, more than 85% appearing once. The V segment lost 8 bases and the J segment 8 bases; nucleotides outside the gene matches: 9. CDR3 size: 14 residues. Germline V gene data show CDR1 as MNHEY and CDR2 as SMNVEV (reference sequence). Sequenced: blood. This sequence joins TRBV27 and TRBJ1-2; 12 bases align to TRBD1. The TCR originated in a young man in good health. The CDR3 coding sequence is TGTGCCAGCGGGCTGGGACAGGGGGCCGGGGGCTACACCTTC. Protein product: CASGLGQGAGGYTF.